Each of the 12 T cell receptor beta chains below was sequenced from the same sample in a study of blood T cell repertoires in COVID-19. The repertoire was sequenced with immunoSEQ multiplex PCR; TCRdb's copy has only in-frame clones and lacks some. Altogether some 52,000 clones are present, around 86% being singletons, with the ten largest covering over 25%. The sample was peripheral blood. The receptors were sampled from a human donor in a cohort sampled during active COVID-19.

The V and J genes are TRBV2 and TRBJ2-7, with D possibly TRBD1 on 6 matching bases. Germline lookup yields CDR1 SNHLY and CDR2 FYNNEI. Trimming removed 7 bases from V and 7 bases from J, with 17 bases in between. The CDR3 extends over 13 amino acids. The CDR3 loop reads CASKTGPSIEQYF. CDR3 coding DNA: TGTGCCAGCAAGACAGGACCCTCTATAGAGCAGTACTTC.

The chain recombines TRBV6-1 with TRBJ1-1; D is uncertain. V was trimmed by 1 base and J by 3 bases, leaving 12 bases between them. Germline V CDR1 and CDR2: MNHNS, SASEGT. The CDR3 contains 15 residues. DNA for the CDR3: TGTGCCAGCAGTGAAGGGTCACTATACTACACTGAAGCTTTCTTT. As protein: CASSEGSLYYTEAFF.

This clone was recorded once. CDR3 residues: CASSSLSGGIGQPQHF. CDR3 DNA sequence: TGTGCCAGCAGCTCCCTTTCAGGGGGCATAGGACAGCCCCAGCATTTT. V and J are TRBV7-6 and TRBJ1-5; 8 nucleotides agree with TRBD1. Trimming cost V 4 bases and J 7 bases; bases outside gene matches: 12. The CDR3 totals 16 residues. Germline V CDR1 and CDR2: SGHVS, FNYEAQ. The full variable domain, with the rest looked up from reference TRBV7-6 and TRBJ1-5, is GAGVSQSPRYKVTKRGQDVALRCDPISGHVSLYWYRQALGQGPEFLTYFNYEAQQDKSGLPNDRFSAERPEGSISTLTIQRTEQRDSAMYRCASSSLSGGIGQPQHFGDGTRLSIL.

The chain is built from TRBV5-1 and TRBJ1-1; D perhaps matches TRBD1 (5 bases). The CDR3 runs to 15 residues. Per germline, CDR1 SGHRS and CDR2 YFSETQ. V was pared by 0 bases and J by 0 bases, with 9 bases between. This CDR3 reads CASSLALTVNTEAFF. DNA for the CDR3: TGCGCCAGCAGCTTGGCCTTGACAGTGAACACTGAAGCTTTCTTT.

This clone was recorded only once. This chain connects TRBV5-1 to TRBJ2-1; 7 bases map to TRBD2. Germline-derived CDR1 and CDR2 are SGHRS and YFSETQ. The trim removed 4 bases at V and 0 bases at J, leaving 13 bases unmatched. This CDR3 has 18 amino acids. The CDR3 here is CASSTTRTGGSSYNEQFF. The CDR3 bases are TGCGCCAGCAGCACTACTCGGACGGGAGGAAGCTCCTACAATGAGCAGTTCTTC.

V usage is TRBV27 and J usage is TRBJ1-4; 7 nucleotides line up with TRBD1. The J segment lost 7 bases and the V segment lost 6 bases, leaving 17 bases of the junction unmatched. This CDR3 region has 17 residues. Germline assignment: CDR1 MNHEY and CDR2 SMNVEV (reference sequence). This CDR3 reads CASSPYRSRGLREKLFF. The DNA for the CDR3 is TGTGCCAGCAGCCCGTACCGTTCCAGGGGGTTACGTGAAAAACTGTTTTTT.

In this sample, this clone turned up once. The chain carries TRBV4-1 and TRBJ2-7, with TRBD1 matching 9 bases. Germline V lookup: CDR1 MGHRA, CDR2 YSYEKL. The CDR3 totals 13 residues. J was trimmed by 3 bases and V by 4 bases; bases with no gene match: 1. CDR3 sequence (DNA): TGCGCCAGCAGCCTGGGACAGGGCTACGAGCAGTACTTC. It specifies CASSLGQGYEQYF.

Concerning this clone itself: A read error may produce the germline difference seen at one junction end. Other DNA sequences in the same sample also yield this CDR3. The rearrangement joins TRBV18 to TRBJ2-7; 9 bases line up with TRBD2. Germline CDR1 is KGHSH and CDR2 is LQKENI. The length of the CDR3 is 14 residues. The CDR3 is CATSSGTSRYEQYF. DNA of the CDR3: TGTGCCACCTCATCCGGGACTAGCAGGTACGAGCAGTACTTC.

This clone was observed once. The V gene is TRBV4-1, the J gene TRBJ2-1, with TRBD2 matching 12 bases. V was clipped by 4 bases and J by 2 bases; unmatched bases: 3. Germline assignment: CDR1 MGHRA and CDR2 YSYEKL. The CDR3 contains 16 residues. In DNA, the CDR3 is TGCGCCAGCAGCCCTTCTAGCGGGAGGGCCTACAATGAGCAGTTCTTC. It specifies CASSPSSGRAYNEQFF.

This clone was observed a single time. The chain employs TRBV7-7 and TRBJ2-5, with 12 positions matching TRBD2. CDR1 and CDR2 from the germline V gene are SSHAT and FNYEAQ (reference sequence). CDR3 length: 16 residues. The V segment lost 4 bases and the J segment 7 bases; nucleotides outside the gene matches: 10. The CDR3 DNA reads TGTGCCAGCAGCTCAGCCTCTAGCGGGGGGGTCGGGACCCAGTACTTC. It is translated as CASSSASSGGVGTQYF.

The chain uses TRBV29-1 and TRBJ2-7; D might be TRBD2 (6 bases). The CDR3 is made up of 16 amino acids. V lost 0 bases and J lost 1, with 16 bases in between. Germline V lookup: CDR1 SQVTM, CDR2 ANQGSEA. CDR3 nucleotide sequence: TGCAGCGTTGAAGATCTAGGCCGGGAGAGTTCCTACGAGCAGTACTTC. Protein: CSVEDLGRESSYEQYF.

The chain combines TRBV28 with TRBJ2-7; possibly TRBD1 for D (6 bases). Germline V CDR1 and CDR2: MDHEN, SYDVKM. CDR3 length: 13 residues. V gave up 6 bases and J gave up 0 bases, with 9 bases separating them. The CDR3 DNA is TGTGCCAGCAGACGGACAGTCTCCTACGAGCAGTACTTC. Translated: CASRRTVSYEQYF.